The 29 T cell receptor beta chains presented below share a single source sample, sequenced in a study of human T cells and chemical hapten exposure (dated by TCRdb to the early 2020s). This specimen's time point label, per the study, means: patch test 1, 2 weeks after DPC sensitization. Explained via the paper, the treatment or condition label denotes: therapeutic diphenylcyclopropenone sensitization with weekly scalp DPC. Preparation of the library involved RACE. Instrument on record: NextSeq 500. TCRdb reanalyzed the raw reads on its own, using fastp at Q25 for trimming and MiXCR for clone calling, and kept in-frame beta chains. All rows with the same CDR3 protein become a single entry with the most common DNA and genes. The sample table contains approximately 90,000 distinct CDR3 sequences; only one count was recorded for 9.5% to 15% of them. The ten largest clones represent approximately 2% of the sample.

Here the sequenced sample was whole blood, taken in connection with sensitization to the hapten diphenylcyclopropenone (DPC). The source is a woman between 40 and 50 years old with alopecia areata. Some clones in this sample may be carry-over from other donors' samples.

The chain is built from TRBV10-3 and TRBJ2-2; 9 bases are shared with TRBD1. Trimming removed 7 bases from V and 6 bases from J; junction bases left unmatched: 6. Germline values: CDR1 ENHRY, CDR2 SYGVKD. The CDR3 has 14 residues. The CDR3 sequence: CAINPRDRAGELFF. Written as DNA, the CDR3 is TGTGCCATCAACCCCCGGGACAGGGCCGGGGAGCTGTTTTTT.

This chain joins TRBV10-3 and TRBJ2-5; 8 bases line up with TRBD2. The germline V gene encodes CDR1 ENHRY and CDR2 SYGVKD. The CDR3 extends over 13 amino acids. V trimming: 2 bases; J trimming: 4 bases; junction bases outside the gene matches: 0. CDR3 residues: CAISEGTRETQYF. In DNA, the CDR3 is TGTGCCATCAGTGAGGGGACTAGAGAGACCCAGTACTTC.

This clonotype came up many times. In DNA form, the CDR3 reads TGTGCCAGCAGGTCGAGACAGGGCTCACAGCCCCAGCATTTT. This sequence encodes CASRSRQGSQPQHF. This rearrangement joins TRBV7-2 to TRBJ1-5; 7 nucleotides match TRBD1. With 6 bases clipped from V and 7 bases from J, the junction kept 9 bases outside the gene matches. Germline V gene data show CDR1 as SGHTA and CDR2 as FQGNSA. There are 14 residues in the CDR3.

This chain uses TRBV2 with TRBJ2-3; D call uncertain. V was pared by 3 bases and J by 1 base, with 5 bases between. Looked up from germline, CDR1 is SNHLY and CDR2 is FYNNEI. The CDR3 runs to 13 residues. CDR3: CASSEVGTDTQYF. The CDR3 nucleotides are TGTGCCAGCAGTGAGGTCGGCACAGATACGCAGTATTTT.

This chain uses TRBV18 with TRBJ2-7; 7 bases fit TRBD1. Germline V gene data show CDR1 as KGHSH and CDR2 as LQKENI. CDR3 size: 15 residues. V dropped 2 bases and J dropped 2; count of bases not matched to a gene: 6. The CDR3 DNA sequence: TGTGCCAGCTCACCAAGAGGACAGGTTACCTACGAGCAGTACTTC. As protein: CASSPRGQVTYEQYF.

The chain uses TRBV6-6 and TRBJ2-1; 7 bases line up with TRBD2. The CDR3 contains 16 residues. V lost 5 bases to trimming and J lost 0 bases; unmatched junction nucleotides: 7. CDR1 MNHNY and CDR2 SVGAGI come from the germline V gene (reference sequence). CDR3 in DNA: TGTGCCAGCAGTCATTATGGCGGGAGCTCCTACAATGAGCAGTTCTTC. Translation gives CASSHYGGSSYNEQFF.

The chain joins TRBV6-5 to TRBJ2-2; D possibly uses TRBD1 or TRBD2 (6 bases each). CDR1 and CDR2 from the germline V gene are MNHEY and SVGAGI. Trimming removed 2 bases at V and 7 bases at J, with 23 bases between. This CDR3 is 18 amino acids long. The CDR3, as DNA: TGTGCCAGCAGTTACAATGGGGCCGGGGGCGCGTATAGCGGGGAGCTGTTTTTT. This encodes CASSYNGAGGAYSGELFF.

This clonotype was seen a few times. The chain has TRBV28 and TRBJ1-1; 8 bases are a match to TRBD1. Germline CDR1 is MDHEN and CDR2 is SYDVKM. V lost 6 bases to trimming and J lost 1 base; unmatched junction nucleotides: 4. The CDR3 extends over 14 amino acids. The CDR3 bases are TGTGCCAGCAGCACAGGGGGGAAGAACACTGAAGCTTTCTTT. Translation gives CASSTGGKNTEAFF. The complete variable domain, with remaining parts taken from reference TRBV28 and TRBJ1-1, reads DVKVTQSSRYLVKRTGEKVFLECVQDMDHENMFWYRQDPGLGLRLIYFSYDVKMKEKGDIPEGYSVSREKKERFSLILESASTNQTSMYLCASSTGGKNTEAFFGQGTRLTVV.

This clonotype has a count of ten or more. The chain joins TRBV28 to TRBJ2-7; no clear D. Germline V gene sequence: CDR1 MDHEN, CDR2 SYDVKM. Deletions cut 3 bases from V and 3 bases from J, with 12 bases between. The CDR3 is 14 amino acids. CDR3 region: CASSLDQEIYEQYF. The DNA for the CDR3 is TGTGCCAGCAGTTTGGATCAGGAGATCTACGAGCAGTACTTC.

This clonotype appeared many times. The chain employs TRBV4-3 and TRBJ2-3, with a weak D call TRBD2 (5 bases). In germline, CDR1 is LGHNA, CDR2 YSLEER. V shed 1 base and J shed 3 bases, with 11 bases lying between them. The CDR3 contains 15 residues. The CDR3 protein is CASSQGSGPTDTQYF. CDR3 coding DNA: TGCGCCAGCAGCCAAGGCAGCGGTCCTACAGATACGCAGTATTTT.

This chain links TRBV30 with TRBJ2-1; D is perhaps TRBD2 (6 bases). Trimming pared 2 bases from V and 0 bases from J, leaving 11 bases between. The CDR3 runs to 15 residues. The V gene's germline CDR1 is GTSNPN and CDR2 SVGIG (reference sequence). CDR3 loop: CAWSLRGSSYNEQFF. The DNA for the CDR3 is TGTGCCTGGAGTCTCCGGGGGAGCTCCTACAATGAGCAGTTCTTC.

This clonotype has only a few counts. The V call is TRBV19, the J call TRBJ1-5; the match to TRBD1 covers 8 bases. J gave up 0 bases and V 4 bases, and 11 bases lay outside the gene matches. Germline V lookup: CDR1 LNHDA, CDR2 SQIVND (reference sequence). The CDR3 is 18 amino acids. CDR3 DNA sequence: TGTGCCAGTAGTACTCGGGACAGGAGCTACTATAGCAATCAGCCCCAGCATTTT. Encoded protein: CASSTRDRSYYSNQPQHF.

V and J are TRBV6-2 or TRBV6-3 and TRBJ2-2; D call uncertain. CDR3 length: 13 residues. Germline V gives CDR1 MNHEY, CDR2 SVGEGT. Trimming left V 6 bases short and J 3 bases short, with 8 bases between. The CDR3 nucleotides are TGTGCCAGCAGCCTTTGGGACACCGGGGAGCTGTTTTTT. Amino acids: CASSLWDTGELFF.

The rearrangement links TRBV29-1 to TRBJ2-5; the D is unclear. V shed 7 bases and J shed 4 bases, with 4 bases lying between them. CDR1 and CDR2 from the germline V gene are SQVTM and ANQGSEA. The CDR3 contains 9 residues. The CDR3 is CSARETQYF. In DNA form, the CDR3 reads TGCAGCGCCCGAGAGACCCAGTACTTC.

The V and J genes are TRBV2 and TRBJ2-1; D is uncertain. Trimming stripped 8 bases from V and 8 bases from J, with 13 bases between. The length of the CDR3 is 12 residues. Germline V gene lookup returns CDR1 SNHLY and CDR2 FYNNEI. CDR3 DNA sequence: TGTGCCAGCGGCCCTAACTCATATGAGCAGTTCTTC. Protein product: CASGPNSYEQFF.

This clonotype was counted only a few times. The gene calls are TRBV4-2 and TRBJ2-5; 10 nucleotides align to TRBD1. Germline assignment: CDR1 LGHNA and CDR2 YNFKEQ. CDR3 length equals 16 residues. Trimming cost V 3 bases and J 5 bases; bases outside gene matches: 9. As DNA, the CDR3 is TGTGCCAGCAGCCAGGGCGGGACAGGGGCCGGCGAGACCCAGTACTTC. Translating gives CASSQGGTGAGETQYF.

This clonotype has only a few counts. The chain employs TRBV29-1 and TRBJ1-1; D gene uncertain. Germline V gives CDR1 SQVTM, CDR2 ANQGSEA. CDR3 size: 13 residues. V was cut by 7 bases and J by 1 base, with 13 bases left in between. CDR3 bases: TGCAGCGCCGGCAGGCCAGGGAACACTGAAGCTTTCTTT. Translated: CSAGRPGNTEAFF.

The V and J genes are TRBV20-1 and TRBJ1-1; D gene unclear. V lost 1 base and J lost 0, with 9 bases in between. This CDR3 is built from 14 residues. CDR1 and CDR2 (germline): DFQATT, SNEGSKA (reference sequence). The CDR3 spells CSARAASLNTEAFF. In DNA form, the CDR3 reads TGCAGTGCTAGAGCTGCGTCTCTGAACACTGAAGCTTTCTTT.

This clonotype was observed a few times. The J gene is TRBJ2-7, the V gene TRBV5-6; 7 nucleotides match TRBD1. The CDR3 contains 15 residues. Germline trimming cut 5 bases from V and 5 bases from J; bases unmatched to any gene: 13. From germline, CDR1 is SGHDT and CDR2 YYEEEE. This CDR3 reads CASRPFPTGTHEQYF. Written as DNA, the CDR3 is TGTGCCAGCAGACCTTTCCCGACAGGGACCCACGAGCAGTACTTC.

This clonotype showed up many times. The rearrangement joins TRBV20-1 to TRBJ2-7; 12 bases agree with TRBD2. The CDR3 has 14 amino acids. Losses at the gene ends were 5 bases for V and 2 bases for J; bases not matched to a gene: 4. Germline V CDR1 and CDR2: DFQATT, SNEGSKA (reference sequence). The CDR3 coding sequence is TGCAGTGCTTCTACTAGCGGGAGGACCTACGAGCAGTACTTC. It codes for CSASTSGRTYEQYF.

The sample holds a few counts of this clonotype. The gene calls are TRBV28 and TRBJ2-1; D unclear. V lost 4 bases to trimming and J lost 9 bases, with 7 bases between them. Germline V gene sequence: CDR1 MDHEN, CDR2 SYDVKM. There are 11 residues in the CDR3. The CDR3 sequence: CASSSTSEQFF. CDR3 nucleotide sequence: TGTGCCAGCAGTTCAACGTCTGAGCAGTTCTTC.

This clonotype has a count of ten or more. CDR3 loop: CASSLGAGPVEQYF. In DNA form, the CDR3 reads TGTGCCAGCAGCTTAGGGGCAGGGCCGGTCGAGCAGTACTTC. The J gene is TRBJ2-7, the V gene TRBV7-2, with a possible D match to TRBD1 (5 bases). The CDR3 is 14 amino acids. The V end lost 1 base, the J end lost 6 bases, and 13 bases lay between the germline ends. From germline, CDR1 is SGHTA and CDR2 FQGNSA.

This clonotype appeared many times. This chain joins TRBV28 and TRBJ2-7; D perhaps matches TRBD2 (6 bases). There are 15 residues in the CDR3. Trimming took 6 bases from V and 7 from J, leaving 22 bases between them. Germline CDR1 is MDHEN and CDR2 is SYDVKM. For the CDR3, the DNA is TGTGCCAGCAGCCCCGTAGGGGACTTGCTTAGGGAGCAGTACTTC. Its translation: CASSPVGDLLREQYF.

This clonotype was counted a few times. J is TRBJ2-5 and V is TRBV20-1, with TRBD2 identical over 11 bases. The CDR3 covers 13 residues. The V gene end was trimmed by 7 bases and the J gene end by 4 bases; junction bases not matched to a gene: 5. The V gene's germline CDR1 is DFQATT and CDR2 SNEGSKA (reference sequence). The CDR3 is CSGLSGRVETQYF. The CDR3, as DNA: TGCAGTGGGCTTAGCGGGAGGGTAGAGACCCAGTACTTC.

This clonotype was counted at least ten times. The chain carries TRBV6-2 or TRBV6-3 and TRBJ1-5; 10 bases line up with TRBD1. Unmatched junction bases numbered 17, after V lost 10 bases and J lost 11 bases. The length of the CDR3 is 15 residues. Germline V gives CDR1 MNHEY, CDR2 SVGEGT. The CDR3 loop reads CATNTLDRGRGSQHF. The CDR3 bases are TGTGCCACCAACACACTCGACAGGGGGCGAGGGTCCCAGCATTTT.

This clonotype was detected ten times or more. V gene TRBV30 combines with J gene TRBJ2-1; tentatively, D is TRBD2 (5 bases). Per germline, CDR1 GTSNPN and CDR2 SVGIG (reference sequence). CDR3 length equals 11 residues. Trimming stripped 0 bases from V and 9 bases from J, with 6 bases between. In DNA, the CDR3 is TGTGCCTGGAGTGTCCGGGGTGAGCAGTTCTTC. Amino acids: CAWSVRGEQFF.

J is TRBJ1-2 and V is TRBV29-1; unclear D gene. This CDR3 is 13 amino acids long. The germline CDR1 and CDR2 sequences are SQVTM and ANQGSEA. V was trimmed by 7 bases and J by 2 bases, leaving 14 bases between them. The CDR3 coding sequence is TGCAGCGCTCAGACGCCGATCAACTATGGCTACACCTTC. This sequence encodes CSAQTPINYGYTF.

This chain links TRBV5-6 with TRBJ2-3, with D unclear. Germline V CDR1 and CDR2: SGHDT, YYEEEE. Between the trimmed V and J ends, which lost 4 bases and 4 bases, there was a span of 4 bases. The CDR3 is 11 amino acids. The CDR3 DNA is TGTGCCAGCAGCAGGGCAGATACGCAGTATTTT. This codes for CASSRADTQYF.

DNA for the CDR3: TGTGCCAGCAGTTTAAGCTTCGGGGGACAGGGGGCCTCTGGGGCCAACGTCCTGACTTTC. It codes for CASSLSFGGQGASGANVLTF. The chain recombines TRBV27 with TRBJ2-6; 12 bases map to TRBD1. This CDR3 is built from 20 residues. J was trimmed by 0 bases and V by 2 bases; bases with no gene match: 8. Germline values: CDR1 MNHEY, CDR2 SMNVEV (reference sequence).